There are many counts of the clone carrying this T cell receptor (beta chain). Its specificity is unknown. This record belongs to a study of T cells in Graves' hyperthyroidism and ophthalmopathy. At the level of the study: Any treatment followed the collection of peripheral blood at initial diagnosis.

Researchers took RNA transcripts and amplified the TCR beta CDR3 regions from them. HTBI primers drove first-round RT-PCR of the TCR CDR3. MiXCR, run by TCRdb on the multiplex PCR reads, gives a single entry per CDR3 protein. In the table there are hundreds of thousands of distinct CDR3 sequences, about 14% of which are singletons. General study points: Most thyroid clonotypes with frequency above 0.001 were detected in blood.

For the diagnoses, clinical symptoms, serum thyroxine and TRAb, thyroid ultrasound and orbital computed tomography were used. It was roughly 10 ml of fresh peripheral blood that supplied the PBMCs. V shed 5 bases and J shed 4 bases, with 12 bases lying between them. There are 14 residues in the CDR3. The V gene's germline CDR1 is SGHAT and CDR2 FQNNGV. This TCR derives from a man aged 50-60 years with Graves' ophthalmopathy. The chain employs TRBV11-2 and TRBJ2-1, with a possible D match to TRBD2 (6 bases). Input material: blood. The CDR3 coding sequence is TGTGCCAGCAGCGTGACGGGAGCATACAATGAGCAGTTCTTC. It translates to CASSVTGAYNEQFF.